This T cell receptor beta chain was captured by sequencing in a study of Graves' ophthalmopathy and Graves' hyperthyroidism. Study-wide points: Blood samples also showed most expanded thyroid clonotypes exceeding 0.001 frequency. The model reached approximately 71% sensitivity and about 72% specificity for predicting ophthalmopathy progression.

This CDR3 comprises 15 residues. The V segment lost 7 bases and the J segment 1 base; nucleotides outside the gene matches: 8. In germline, CDR1 is MNHNS, CDR2 SASEGT. RNA transcripts served as template for amplifying TCR beta CDR3 sequences. A first-round RT-PCR used HTBI primers, followed by a second-round multiplex PCR. TCRdb processed the multiplex PCR reads anew with MiXCR; each CDR3 protein has one entry. The table lists 400,000 to 450,000 distinct CDR3 sequences, approximately 21% of them singletons. Turning to this clonotype: What it binds is unknown.

If patients had other autoimmune diseases, uncontrolled infections, pregnancy or lactation, they were excluded. The clonotype originates from a young woman with stable Graves' hyperthyroidism. This chain links TRBV6-1 with TRBJ1-1; 8 bases agree with TRBD1. The sequenced sample consisted of peripheral blood. The CDR3 nucleotides read TGTGCCAGCATGGTGCAGGGGGCGCGGAACACTGAAGCTTTCTTT. The encoded protein is CASMVQGARNTEAFF.